This TCR beta chain was recovered during a study of blood T cell repertoires in COVID-19. Trimming took 6 bases from V and 4 from J, leaving 19 bases between them. The CDR3 contains 16 residues. Germline V gene data show CDR1 as LNHDA and CDR2 as SQIVND (reference sequence). Repertoires were generated with immunoSEQ multiplex PCR, while TCRdb's copy carries only in-frame clones and drops some. The table includes roughly 160,000 clones, roughly 85% detected once. The rearrangement joins TRBV19 to TRBJ1-5, with no clear D. Sequencing used peripheral blood. This TCR derives from a man between 35 and 55 years old with acute or convalescent COVID-19. CDR3 DNA sequence: TGTGCCAGTAGCCCGGTGGGCCGGTCTGGGAATCAGCCCCAGCATTTT. Translating gives CASSPVGRSGNQPQHF.